This TCR beta chain was profiled in a study of beta chain features in type 1 diabetes (dated by TCRdb to 2017 to 2018). A note on the overall study: Patients and healthy donors did not differ in mean age, gender distribution, total cell number or subset yield. A total of some 100,000,000 sorted cells were examined across all samples, and a strong correlation was observed between cell number per subset and RNA yield. Whereas all 30 or so donors provided naive and central memory subsets, regulatory and stem cell-like memory subsets were isolated from just 8 patients and roughly eight healthy donors. The study compared TCRB repertoires of sorted circulating CD4+ T cell subsets between recently diagnosed type 1 diabetes patients and matched healthy donors.

What the research found in general, with its limitations: Fewer insertions and more nucleotide deletions at VDJ recombination sites were observed in patients with type 1 diabetes, implying thymic rearrangement abnormalities. PCR might favor shorter templates, but patient and control samples were amplified and corrected together, so any skew would affect both groups equally. The naive, central memory and regulatory TCRB repertoires appeared to resemble one another more closely among patients than among healthy donors. Because cDNA was sequenced instead of genomic DNA, activated cells with high expression could be over-represented, although the groups did not differ in activation or CD3 levels. HLA sub-analyses involved small numbers of individuals, so any influence of HLA type on TCRB rearrangement remained unresolved. Type 1 diabetes patients showed a moderate but significant shortening of TCRB CDR3 length in all four CD4+ subsets.

CDR1 and CDR2 are read off the germline V gene as SGHTA and FQGNSA. The CDR3 covers 15 residues, taking in both the cysteine and the phenylalanine. The read is trimmed to its CDR3 DNA, 45 bases read in frame from base 1. V is shortened by 5 bases, J by 5 bases, and the region joining them spans 18 bases. Each donor gave one peripheral blood draw, averaging around 120 mL, which was collected into heparinised tubes. Naive, central memory, regulatory and stem cell-like memory CD4+ T cells were sorted on a BD FACSAria II using a panel including CD45RO, CCR7, CD25, CD127, CD95 and CD27. Every sorted population had a purity above 95%. PBMCs were isolated immediately by Lymphoprep density gradient centrifugation and stained directly without culture. So that batch effects would be minimized, each experiment stained and sorted samples in pairs, pairing one healthy donor with one patient. This clone has ten or more counts. It lacks a known antigen. Per-base quality was not reported, and no clone a single base away is much larger than it.

The entire amount of isolated RNA was reverse transcribed using the High Capacity cDNA Reverse Transcription Kit, so the sequenced TCRB transcripts were expressed ones. Naive, central memory and regulatory T cell samples underwent deep immunoSEQ sequencing, averaging about 3.57 million total reads per sample. After sorted cells were lysed in RLT buffer, RNA was extracted with DNase-treated RNeasy Micro or Mini kits, with the choice depending on cell number. To prevent cross-contamination, each cell subset was processed individually, whereas patient and healthy donor samples were processed jointly. TCRB sequences were amplified from cDNA with the immunoSEQ multiplex PCR, producing 87-bp fragments spanning the CDR3 region. The amplicons were sequenced using the Illumina HiSeq platform. Per the original workflow: Synthetic template baselines were used to correct PCR bias computationally, reads within Hamming distance 2 were collapsed together, and singletons that could not be merged were discarded. By aligning reads against IMGT, V, D and J genes, CDR3 length, and insertions or deletions at six rearrangement sites were assigned. Within each subset, clonotype counts were normalized to the number of sorted cells before true diversity and Gini coefficients were calculated with the tcR R package. Repertoire sharing was quantified using the overlap coefficient calculated on TCRB nucleotide sequences. Out-of-frame TCRB sequences from naive cells were analyzed to stand in for the pre-selection repertoire. In its TCRdb copy, this immuneACCESS table keeps in-frame sequences only and misses some clones. Where compared with another copy, unresolved V genes explain less than half of these, and the others have no known cause. V, J and clone size reflect that table, while D and trimming were determined from the DNA. Counted in this sample were approximately 150,000 clones; roughly a tenth of them appeared once. The ten largest clones capture under 1.5% of the sample.

Sequencing was performed on naive CD4+ T cells from blood. What the cell subset or site label conveys for this sample: true naive CD4+ T cells. The sequence was obtained from a man younger than 35 in good health. The chain joins TRBV7-2 to TRBJ2-5; the D gene is perhaps TRBD2, from 5 matching bases. DNA sequence: TGTGCCAGCAGCCCGACTACCCTCCATAAGGAGACCCAGTACTTC. Translated, this is CASSPTTLHKETQYF.